The present T cell receptor beta chain was sequenced within a study of T cell repertoires in cytomegalovirus infection. Study-level background: It can be stated that public TCR beta signatures indicated CMV infection as well as a matching HLA type.

TCRdb passed the reads through MiXCR, listing each CDR3 protein once. The sample records roughly 640,000 distinct CDR3 sequences, roughly 24% being singletons. The study's findings and limits: Ex vivo, HLA-C-restricted CMV-specific TCR beta clonotypes prevailed over the rest of the response.

The CDR3 extends over 15 amino acids. CDR1 and CDR2 (germline): LGHDT, YNNKEL (reference sequence). The junction had 7 bases not matched to a gene; V was cut back by 8 bases and J by 4 bases. Concerning this clonotype: The target antigen is unknown.

The chain employs TRBV3-1 and TRBJ2-7, with 14 positions matching TRBD2. Source material: CD8+ T cells from PBMCs. This TCR came from a human donor in good health (CMV status not recorded). Some clones in this sample may be carry-over from other donors' samples. The CDR3 loop reads CASGGLAGAFYEQYF. The CDR3 coding sequence is TGTGCCAGCGGGGGACTAGCGGGGGCCTTTTACGAGCAGTACTTC.